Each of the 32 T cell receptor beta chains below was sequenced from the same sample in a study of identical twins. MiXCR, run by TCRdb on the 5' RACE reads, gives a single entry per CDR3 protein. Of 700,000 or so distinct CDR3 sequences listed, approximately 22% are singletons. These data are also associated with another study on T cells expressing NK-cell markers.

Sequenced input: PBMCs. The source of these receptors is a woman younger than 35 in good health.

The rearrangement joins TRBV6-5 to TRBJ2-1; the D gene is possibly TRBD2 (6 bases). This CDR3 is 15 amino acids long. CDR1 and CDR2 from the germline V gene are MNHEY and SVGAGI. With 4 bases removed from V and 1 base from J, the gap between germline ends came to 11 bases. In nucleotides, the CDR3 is TGTGCCAGCAGTTTAGCGGCTGTTTCCTACAATGAGCAGTTCTTC. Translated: CASSLAAVSYNEQFF.

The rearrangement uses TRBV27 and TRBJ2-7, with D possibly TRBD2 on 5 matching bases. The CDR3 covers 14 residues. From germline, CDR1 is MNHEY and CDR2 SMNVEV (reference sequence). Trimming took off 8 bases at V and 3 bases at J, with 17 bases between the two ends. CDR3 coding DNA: TGTGCCAGCGGCCCCGGGAAACGAGGCTACGAGCAGTACTTC. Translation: CASGPGKRGYEQYF.

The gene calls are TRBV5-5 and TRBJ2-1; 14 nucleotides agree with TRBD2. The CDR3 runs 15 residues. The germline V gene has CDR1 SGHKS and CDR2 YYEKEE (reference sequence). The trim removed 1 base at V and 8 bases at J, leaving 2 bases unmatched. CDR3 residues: CASSLMTSGRDEQFF. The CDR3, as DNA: TGTGCCAGCAGCTTGATGACTAGCGGGAGGGATGAGCAGTTCTTC.

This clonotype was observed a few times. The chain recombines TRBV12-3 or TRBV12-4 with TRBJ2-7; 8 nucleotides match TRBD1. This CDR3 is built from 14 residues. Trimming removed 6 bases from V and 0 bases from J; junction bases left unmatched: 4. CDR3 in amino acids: CASRRRGRSYEQYF. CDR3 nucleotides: TGTGCCAGCAGACGCAGGGGGCGCTCCTACGAGCAGTACTTC.

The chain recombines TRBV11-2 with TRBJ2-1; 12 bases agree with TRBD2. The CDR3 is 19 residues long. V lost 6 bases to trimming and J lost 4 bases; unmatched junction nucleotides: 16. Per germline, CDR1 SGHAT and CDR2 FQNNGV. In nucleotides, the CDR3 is TGTGCCAGCAGTCTCGACGTGACTAGCGGGGGCCGGGGGTACAATGAGCAGTTCTTC. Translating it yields CASSLDVTSGGRGYNEQFF.

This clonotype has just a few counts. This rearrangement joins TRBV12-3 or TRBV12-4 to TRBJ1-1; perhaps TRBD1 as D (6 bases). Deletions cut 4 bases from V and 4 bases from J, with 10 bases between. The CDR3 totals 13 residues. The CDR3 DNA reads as TGTGCCAGCAGTTGGCAGGGGTTCACTGAAGCTTTCTTT. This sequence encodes CASSWQGFTEAFF.

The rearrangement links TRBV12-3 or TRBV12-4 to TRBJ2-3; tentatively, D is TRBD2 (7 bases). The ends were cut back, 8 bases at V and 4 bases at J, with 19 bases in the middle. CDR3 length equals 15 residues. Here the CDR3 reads CASGPRGGGSDTQYF. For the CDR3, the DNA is TGTGCCAGCGGGCCTAGGGGAGGGGGGTCAGATACGCAGTATTTT.

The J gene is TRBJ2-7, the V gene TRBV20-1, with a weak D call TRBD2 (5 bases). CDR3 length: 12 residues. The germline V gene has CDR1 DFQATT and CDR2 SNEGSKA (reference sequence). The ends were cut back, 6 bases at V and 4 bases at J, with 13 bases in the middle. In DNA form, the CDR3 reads TGCAGTGCCCAACTAGTAGGGTACGAGCAGTACTTC. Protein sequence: CSAQLVGYEQYF.

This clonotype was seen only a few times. CDR3 in DNA: TGTGCCAGCAGACGCAGGGAAGGGGGCAATCAGCCCCAGCATTTT. Translation gives CASRRREGGNQPQHF. The V and J genes are TRBV12-3 or TRBV12-4 and TRBJ1-5; D is possibly TRBD1 (5 bases). The germline V and J ends were trimmed by 6 bases and 2 bases, with 14 bases remaining between them. The CDR3 totals 15 residues.

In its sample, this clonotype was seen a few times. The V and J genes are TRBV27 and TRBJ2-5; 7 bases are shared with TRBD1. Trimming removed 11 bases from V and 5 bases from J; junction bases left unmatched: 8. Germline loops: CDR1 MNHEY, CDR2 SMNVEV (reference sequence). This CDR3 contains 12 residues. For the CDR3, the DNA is TGTGCCGTCCAGGGGGTCGGGGAGACCCAGTACTTC. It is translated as CAVQGVGETQYF.

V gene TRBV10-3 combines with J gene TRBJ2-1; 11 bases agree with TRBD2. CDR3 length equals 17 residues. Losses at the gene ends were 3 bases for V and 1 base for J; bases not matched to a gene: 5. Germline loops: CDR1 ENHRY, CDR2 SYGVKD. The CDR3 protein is CAISDSGRAGSYNEQFF. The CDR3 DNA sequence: TGTGCCATCAGTGATAGCGGGAGGGCCGGGTCCTACAATGAGCAGTTCTTC.

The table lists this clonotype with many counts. The CDR3 here is CSAWGQENYGYTF. In nucleotides, the CDR3 is TGCAGTGCTTGGGGACAGGAAAACTATGGCTACACCTTC. This chain joins TRBV20-1 and TRBJ1-2, with 8 bases matching TRBD1. This CDR3 is built from 13 residues. V shed 5 bases, J shed 2 bases, and the junction held 4 bases outside the gene matches. Germline values: CDR1 DFQATT, CDR2 SNEGSKA (reference sequence).

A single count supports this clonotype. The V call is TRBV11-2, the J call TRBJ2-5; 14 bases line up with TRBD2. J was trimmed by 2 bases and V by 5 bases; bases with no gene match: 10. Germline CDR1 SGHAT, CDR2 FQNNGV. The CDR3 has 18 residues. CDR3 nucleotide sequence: TGTGCCAGCAGCCCCGGGACTAGCGGGAGTAGTAGGCAAGAGACCCAGTACTTC. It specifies CASSPGTSGSSRQETQYF.

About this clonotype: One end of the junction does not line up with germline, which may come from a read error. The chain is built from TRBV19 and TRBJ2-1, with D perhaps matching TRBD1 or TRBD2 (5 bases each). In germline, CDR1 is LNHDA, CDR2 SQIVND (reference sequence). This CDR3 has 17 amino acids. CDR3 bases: TGTTCCAGTAGTATGTCCGGGACCCCTTACCCGTACAATGAGCAGTTCTTC. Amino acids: CSSSMSGTPYPYNEQFF.

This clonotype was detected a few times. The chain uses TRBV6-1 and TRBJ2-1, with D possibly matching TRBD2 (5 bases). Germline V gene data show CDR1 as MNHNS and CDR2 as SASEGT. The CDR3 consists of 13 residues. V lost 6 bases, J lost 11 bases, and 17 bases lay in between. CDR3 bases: TGTGCCAGCAGCAACGGGGTGCACGGGAAGCAGTTCTTC. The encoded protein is CASSNGVHGKQFF.

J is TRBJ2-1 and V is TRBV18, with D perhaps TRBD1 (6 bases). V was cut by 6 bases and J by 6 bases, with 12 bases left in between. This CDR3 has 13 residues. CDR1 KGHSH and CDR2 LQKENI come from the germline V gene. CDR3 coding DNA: TGTGCCAGCTCTGGGGGCTGGGGCAATGAGCAGTTCTTC. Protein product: CASSGGWGNEQFF.

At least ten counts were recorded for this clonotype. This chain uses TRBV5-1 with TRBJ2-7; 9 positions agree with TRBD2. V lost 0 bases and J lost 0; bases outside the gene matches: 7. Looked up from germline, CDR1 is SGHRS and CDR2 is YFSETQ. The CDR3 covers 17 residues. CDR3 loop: CASSLELAGSSSYEQYF. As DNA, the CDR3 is TGCGCCAGCAGCTTGGAACTAGCGGGTTCGAGCTCCTACGAGCAGTACTTC.

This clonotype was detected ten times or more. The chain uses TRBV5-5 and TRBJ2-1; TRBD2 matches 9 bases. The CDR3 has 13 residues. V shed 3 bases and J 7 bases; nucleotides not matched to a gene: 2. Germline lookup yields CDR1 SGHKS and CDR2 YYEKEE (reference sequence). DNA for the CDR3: TGTGCCAGCAGCTCCGGACTAGCGAATGAGCAGTTCTTC. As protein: CASSSGLANEQFF.

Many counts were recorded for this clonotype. CDR3 bases: TGTGCCAGCAGCCAAGATTACGGGAAGGAAGCCCAGCATTTT. It is translated as CASSQDYGKEAQHF. This chain links TRBV4-2 with TRBJ1-5; D not certain. V was cut by 0 bases and J by 11 bases, with 14 bases left in between. The V gene's germline CDR1 is LGHNA and CDR2 YNFKEQ. The CDR3 covers 14 residues.

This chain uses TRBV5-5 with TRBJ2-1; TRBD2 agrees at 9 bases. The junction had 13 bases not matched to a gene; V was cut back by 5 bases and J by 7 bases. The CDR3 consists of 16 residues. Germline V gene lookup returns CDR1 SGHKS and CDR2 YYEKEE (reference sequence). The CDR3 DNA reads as TGTGCCAGCAGGAACCCCGGCGGGAGGGCTCGGAATGAGCAGTTCTTC. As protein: CASRNPGGRARNEQFF.

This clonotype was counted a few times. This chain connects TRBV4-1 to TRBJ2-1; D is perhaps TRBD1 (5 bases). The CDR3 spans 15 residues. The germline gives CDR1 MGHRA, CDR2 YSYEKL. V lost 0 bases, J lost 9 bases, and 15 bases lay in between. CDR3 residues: CASSQDGTGVGEQFF. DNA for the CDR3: TGCGCCAGCAGCCAAGATGGCACAGGCGTAGGTGAGCAGTTCTTC.

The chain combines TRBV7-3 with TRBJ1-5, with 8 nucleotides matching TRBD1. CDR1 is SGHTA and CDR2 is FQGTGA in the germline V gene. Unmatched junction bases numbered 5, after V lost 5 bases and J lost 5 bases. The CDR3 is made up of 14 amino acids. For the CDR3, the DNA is TGTGCCAGCAGCGGGACAGGACAGGATCAGCCCCAGCATTTT. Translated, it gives CASSGTGQDQPQHF.

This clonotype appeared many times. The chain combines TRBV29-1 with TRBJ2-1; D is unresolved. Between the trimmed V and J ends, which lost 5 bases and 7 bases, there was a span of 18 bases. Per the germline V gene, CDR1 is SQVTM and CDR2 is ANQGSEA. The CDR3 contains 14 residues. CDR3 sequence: CSVPTVSRMNEQFF. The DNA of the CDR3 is TGCAGCGTTCCTACAGTTTCCCGTATGAATGAGCAGTTCTTC.

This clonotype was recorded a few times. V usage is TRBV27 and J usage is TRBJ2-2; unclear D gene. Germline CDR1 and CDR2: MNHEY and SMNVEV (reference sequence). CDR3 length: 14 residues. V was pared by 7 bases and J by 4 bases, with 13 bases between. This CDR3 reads CASMAALSTGELFF. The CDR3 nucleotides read TGTGCCAGCATGGCAGCACTAAGCACCGGGGAGCTGTTTTTT.

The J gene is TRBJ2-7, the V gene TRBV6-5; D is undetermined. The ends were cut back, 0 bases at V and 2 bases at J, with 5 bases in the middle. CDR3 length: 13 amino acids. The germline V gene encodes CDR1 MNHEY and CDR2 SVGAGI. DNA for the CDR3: TGTGCCAGCAGTTACTCCCCAGCCTACGAGCAGTACTTC. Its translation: CASSYSPAYEQYF.

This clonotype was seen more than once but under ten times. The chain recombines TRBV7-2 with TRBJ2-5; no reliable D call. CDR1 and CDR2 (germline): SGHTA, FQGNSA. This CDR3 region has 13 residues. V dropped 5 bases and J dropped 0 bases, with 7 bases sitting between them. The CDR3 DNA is TGTGCCAGCAGCCGGCAGTACCAAGAGACCCAGTACTTC. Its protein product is CASSRQYQETQYF.

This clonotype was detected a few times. The CDR3 sequence is CASSLVGGLGRETQYF. CDR3 bases: TGTGCCAGCAGCTTAGTTGGGGGACTTGGAAGGGAGACCCAGTACTTC. This chain connects TRBV7-2 to TRBJ2-5; tentatively, D is TRBD2 (6 bases). V shed 1 base and J shed 5 bases, with 17 bases lying between them. The CDR3 is 16 residues long. Looked up from germline, CDR1 is SGHTA and CDR2 is FQGNSA.

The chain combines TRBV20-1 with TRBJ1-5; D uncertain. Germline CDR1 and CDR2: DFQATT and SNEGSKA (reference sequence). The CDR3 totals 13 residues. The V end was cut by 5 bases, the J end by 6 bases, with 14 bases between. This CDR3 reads CSARAGVSQPQHF. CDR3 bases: TGCAGTGCTCGAGCTGGGGTATCTCAGCCCCAGCATTTT.

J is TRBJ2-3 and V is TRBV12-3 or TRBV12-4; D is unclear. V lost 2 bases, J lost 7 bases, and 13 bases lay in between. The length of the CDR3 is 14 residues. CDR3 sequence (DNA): TGTGCCAGCAGTTTACAGCCGGGCAGTTATACGCAGTATTTT. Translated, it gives CASSLQPGSYTQYF.

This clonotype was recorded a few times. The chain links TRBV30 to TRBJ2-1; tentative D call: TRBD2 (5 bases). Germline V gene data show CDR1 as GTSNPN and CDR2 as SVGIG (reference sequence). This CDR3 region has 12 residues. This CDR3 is CAQSGLGDEQFF. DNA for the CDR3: TGTGCGCAGAGTGGTCTCGGGGATGAGCAGTTCTTC.

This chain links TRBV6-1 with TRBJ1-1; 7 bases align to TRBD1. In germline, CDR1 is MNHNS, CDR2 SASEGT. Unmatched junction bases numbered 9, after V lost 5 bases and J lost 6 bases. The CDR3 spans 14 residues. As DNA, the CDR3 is TGTGCCAGCAGTCCTCCGGGACAGAGCCCTGAAGCTTTCTTT. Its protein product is CASSPPGQSPEAFF.

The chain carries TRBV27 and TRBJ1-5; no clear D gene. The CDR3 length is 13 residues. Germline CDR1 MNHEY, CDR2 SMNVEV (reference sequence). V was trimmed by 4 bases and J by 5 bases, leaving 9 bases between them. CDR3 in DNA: TGTGCCAGCAGTTGGACCAGAGATCAGCCCCAGCATTTT. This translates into CASSWTRDQPQHF.